This T cell receptor (beta chain) emerged from a study of blood T cell repertoires in COVID-19. Study context: Acute-phase and convalescent COVID-19 samples originated in the United States, Italy and Spain.

Study processing details: Scientists estimated how many nucleated cells there were by amplifying reference gene primers. Generated by immunoSEQ multiplex PCR, the TCRdb table keeps only in-frame clones and is missing some. The V and J calls and the clone size are those of that table, but D and trimming were determined from the DNA. The sample shows more than 150,000 clones, about 83% of them seen only once. This clone has a single count. V was pared by 4 bases and J by 0 bases, with 12 bases between. The CDR3 loop spans 15 amino acids. The V gene's germline CDR1 is MNHEY and CDR2 SVGAGI. The source of this sequence is a woman over 75 with acute or convalescent COVID-19. Sequenced sample: peripheral blood. The J gene is TRBJ1-2, the V gene TRBV6-5, with TRBD1 as a possible D gene (6 bases). The CDR3 region is CASSSGTPANYGYTF. The CDR3 DNA reads as TGTGCCAGCAGTTCAGGGACACCCGCTAACTATGGCTACACCTTC.